This record covers a single TCR beta chain. The entry originates in a study of cytomegalovirus exposure and HLA in healthy donors. V dropped 2 bases and J dropped 1 base, with 3 bases sitting between them. In germline, CDR1 is SGHAT, CDR2 FQNNGV. This CDR3 spans 13 amino acids. Libraries were prepared by immunoSEQ multiplex PCR; TCRdb keeps only in-frame clonotypes and omits some of them. The sample carries around 98,000 clones, roughly 85% recorded once. The sequence came from a woman in her thirties in good health and CMV-seronegative. Sequencing used PBMCs. The rearrangement links TRBV11-2 to TRBJ1-5; D is uncertain. The CDR3 sequence is CASSLQSNQPQHF. DNA of the CDR3: TGTGCCAGCAGCTTACAGAGCAATCAGCCCCAGCATTTT.